A selection of T cell receptor beta chains follows, all from one sample in a study of OX40 agonist ivuxolimab in advanced cancers. Generated by immunoSEQ multiplex PCR, the TCRdb table keeps only in-frame clones and is missing some. The data hold some 25,000 clones, with around 80% observed a single time. This specimen was CD4+ or CD8+ T cells sorted from blood, taken in a trial of the OX40 agonist ivuxolimab. All receptors come from an adult with an advanced solid tumor such as melanoma, head and neck, liver or kidney cancer. The CDR3 runs from the conserved cysteine through the conserved F or W. D genes are given only for firm matches. Some rows have no size entry. The others give once, few or many, or a class for an expanded clone.

V gene: TRBV20-1
D gene: -
J gene: TRBJ1-2
clone size: few
CDR3 protein: CSAHYYGYTF
CDR3 DNA: TGCAGTGCTCACTACTATGGCTACACCTTC

V gene: TRBV10-3
D gene: -
J gene: TRBJ2-1
clone size: -
CDR3 protein: CAISERNNEQFF
CDR3 DNA: TGTGCCATCAGTGAAAGAAACAATGAGCAGTTCTTC

V gene: TRBV27
D gene: TRBD1
J gene: TRBJ1-2
clone size: -
CDR3 protein: CASSLNGAGGYGYTF
CDR3 DNA: TGTGCCAGCAGTTTAAACGGGGCAGGGGGCTATGGCTACACCTTC

V gene: TRBV5-6
D gene: -
J gene: TRBJ2-7
clone size: -
CDR3 protein: CASSFNNYEQYF
CDR3 DNA: TGTGCCAGCAGCTTTAATAACTACGAGCAGTACTTC

V gene: TRBV10-1
D gene: TRBD1
J gene: TRBJ1-5
clone size: few
CDR3 protein: CASSELSTGGNQPQHF
CDR3 DNA: TGCGCCAGCAGTGAGTTGTCGACAGGGGGCAATCAGCCCCAGCATTTT

V gene: TRBV5-8
D gene: -
J gene: TRBJ1-4
clone size: -
CDR3 protein: CASSFRATNEKLFF
CDR3 DNA: TGTGCCAGCAGCTTCCGGGCAACTAATGAAAAACTGTTTTTT

V gene: TRBV6-1
D gene: -
J gene: TRBJ1-1
clone size: few
CDR3 protein: CASKPGSGPSTEAFF
CDR3 DNA: TGTGCCAGCAAACCCGGCTCAGGGCCCTCTACTGAAGCTTTCTTT

V gene: TRBV19
D gene: TRBD1
J gene: TRBJ1-2
clone size: -
CDR3 protein: CASSLRQGPGYTF
CDR3 DNA: TGTGCCAGTAGTTTGAGACAGGGGCCGGGCTACACCTTC

V gene: TRBV9
D gene: -
J gene: TRBJ2-4
clone size: few
CDR3 protein: CASSVSTGAKNIQYF
CDR3 DNA: TGTGCCAGCAGCGTATCCACAGGAGCCAAAAACATTCAGTACTTC

V gene: TRBV28
D gene: -
J gene: TRBJ1-4
clone size: -
CDR3 protein: CASSTPQGGIEKLFF
CDR3 DNA: TGTGCCAGCAGTACCCCACAGGGAGGGATTGAAAAACTGTTTTTT

V gene: TRBV6-5
D gene: -
J gene: TRBJ2-3
clone size: -
CDR3 protein: CASSYGQWGTDTQYF
CDR3 DNA: TGTGCCAGCAGTTACGGACAGTGGGGCACAGATACGCAGTATTTT

V gene: TRBV27
D gene: TRBD1
J gene: TRBJ1-1
clone size: -
CDR3 protein: CASSSPRDRNTEAFF
CDR3 DNA: TGTGCCAGCAGTTCCCCGCGGGACAGGAACACTGAAGCTTTCTTT

V gene: TRBV7-3
D gene: -
J gene: TRBJ2-1
clone size: -
CDR3 protein: CASSLQGSYNEQFF
CDR3 DNA: TGTGCCAGCAGCCTTCAGGGCTCCTACAATGAGCAGTTCTTC

V gene: TRBV5-1
D gene: -
J gene: TRBJ1-4
clone size: -
CDR3 protein: CASSPVGSRNEKLFF
CDR3 DNA: TGCGCCAGCAGCCCGGTGGGGAGCCGTAATGAAAAACTGTTTTTT

V gene: TRBV28
D gene: TRBD1
J gene: TRBJ2-3
clone size: -
CDR3 protein: CASSSNRGLDTQYF
CDR3 DNA: TGTGCCAGCAGTTCTAACAGGGGGTTGGATACGCAGTATTTT

V gene: TRBV6-5
D gene: -
J gene: TRBJ2-7
clone size: -
CDR3 protein: CASINWGEPSEQYF
CDR3 DNA: TGTGCCAGCATCAACTGGGGGGAACCGTCCGAGCAGTACTTC